Presented here are 23 T cell receptor beta chains from one specimen sequenced in a study of STAT5B mutations in CD4+ large granular lymphocyte leukemia. The repertoire was sequenced with immunoSEQ multiplex PCR; TCRdb's copy has only in-frame clones and lacks some. The profile shows around 43,000 clones, about 86% of them singletons. The specimen was CD4+ T cells from blood buffy coats. The receptors originated from a human donor in good health.

This rearrangement joins TRBV28 to TRBJ2-2; 9 nucleotides align to TRBD1. Germline V lookup: CDR1 MDHEN, CDR2 SYDVKM. With 4 bases clipped from V and 2 bases from J, the junction kept 11 bases outside the gene matches. This CDR3 has 18 amino acids. The CDR3 sequence is CASSSWGTGGPNTGELFF. In nucleotides, the CDR3 is TGTGCCAGCAGTTCCTGGGGAACAGGGGGCCCTAACACCGGGGAGCTGTTTTTT. Complete variable domain (other parts from reference TRBV28 and TRBJ2-2): DVKVTQSSRYLVKRTGEKVFLECVQDMDHENMFWYRQDPGLGLRLIYFSYDVKMKEKGDIPEGYSVSREKKERFSLILESASTNQTSMYLCASSSWGTGGPNTGELFFGEGSRLTVL.

The chain links TRBV28 to TRBJ2-1, with D uncertain. Between the trimmed V and J ends, which lost 9 bases and 2 bases, there was a span of 8 bases. Per germline, CDR1 MDHEN and CDR2 SYDVKM. The CDR3 is 12 amino acids. CDR3 nucleotides: TGTGCCAGTACTACAGCCTACAATGAGCAGTTCTTC. Encoded protein: CASTTAYNEQFF.

The genes are TRBV11-2 and TRBJ1-2, with unresolved D. The CDR3 loop spans 15 amino acids. The germline V gene has CDR1 SGHAT and CDR2 FQNNGV. Trimming cost V 0 bases and J 0 bases, with 8 bases left between them. CDR3 coding DNA: TGTGCCAGCAGCTTAGAGGGCAGTACTAACTATGGCTACACCTTC. This codes for CASSLEGSTNYGYTF.

There are a few counts of this clone. The chain's CDR3 is CASSGGQPNYGYTF. In nucleotides, the CDR3 is TGTGCCAGCAGTGGGGGACAACCTAACTATGGCTACACCTTC. This rearrangement joins TRBV6-5 to TRBJ1-2; D may be TRBD1 (6 bases). Germline V gene data show CDR1 as MNHEY and CDR2 as SVGAGI. The CDR3 covers 14 residues. The V end was cut by 5 bases, the J end by 0 bases, with 10 bases between.

This chain joins TRBV27 and TRBJ1-2; tentatively, D is TRBD1 (6 bases). The CDR3 has 16 amino acids. CDR1 is MNHEY, CDR2 SMNVEV, per germline (reference sequence). Between the trimmed V and J ends, which lost 4 bases and 14 bases, there was a span of 29 bases. CDR3 amino acids: CASSSHAAAGEMRITF. The CDR3 nucleotides are TGTGCCAGCAGTTCGCATGCCGCCGCAGGGGAGATGAGAATAACCTTC.

The rearrangement uses TRBV7-9 and TRBJ1-1; no definite D call. The CDR3 loop spans 12 amino acids. The germline V gene has CDR1 SEHNR and CDR2 FQNEAQ (reference sequence). Trimming pared 0 bases from V and 4 bases from J, leaving 3 bases between. In DNA, the CDR3 is TGTGCCAGCAGCTTAGCGGCCACTGAAGCTTTCTTT. This encodes CASSLAATEAFF.

This chain links TRBV5-4 with TRBJ2-1; perhaps TRBD2 as D (6 bases). V was shortened by 0 bases and J by 1 base, with 8 bases between the two germline ends. The CDR3 sequence is 15 residues long. Looked up from germline, CDR1 is SGHNT and CDR2 is YYREEE (reference sequence). In DNA form, the CDR3 reads TGTGCCAGCAGCTTGGATAGCGGTTCCTACAATGAGCAGTTCTTC. Its protein is CASSLDSGSYNEQFF. Combining the CDR3 with reference TRBV5-4 and TRBJ2-1 gives the whole variable domain ETGVTQSPTHLIKTRGQQVTLRCSSQSGHNTVSWYQQALGQGPQFIFQYYREEENGRGNFPPRFSGLQFPNYSSELNVNALELDDSALYLCASSLDSGSYNEQFFGPGTRLTVL.

The chain couples TRBV25-1 to TRBJ1-1; D remains ambiguous. Germline assignment: CDR1 MGHDK and CDR2 SYGVNS. V lost 3 bases and J 0 bases, leaving 11 bases between the germline ends. The CDR3 is 15 residues long. Here the CDR3 reads CASSDPAGLNTEAFF. Here the CDR3 DNA reads TGTGCCAGCAGTGACCCGGCAGGCCTGAACACTGAAGCTTTCTTT.

This clone was seen only once. The chain carries TRBV2 and TRBJ1-1, with D perhaps matching TRBD1 (6 bases). The CDR3 length is 13 residues. Deletions cut 4 bases from V and 4 bases from J, with 10 bases between. Germline values: CDR1 SNHLY, CDR2 FYNNEI. The CDR3 is CASSVGASTEAFF. The CDR3 region has the DNA TGTGCCAGCAGTGTGGGGGCGAGCACTGAAGCTTTCTTT.

This clone has a handful of counts. The rearrangement joins TRBV2 to TRBJ1-2, with D unclear. Trimming pared 7 bases from V and 3 bases from J, leaving 9 bases between. Per germline, CDR1 SNHLY and CDR2 FYNNEI. The CDR3 is 12 residues long. For the CDR3, the DNA is TGTGCCAGCATGGGTACATACTATGGCTACACCTTC. It is translated as CASMGTYYGYTF. The full variable domain, its missing parts supplied by reference TRBV2 and TRBJ1-2, is EPEVTQTPSHQVTQMGQEVILRCVPISNHLYFYWYRQILGQKVEFLVSFYNNEISEKSEIFDDQFSVERPDGSNFTLKIRSTKLEDSAMYFCASMGTYYGYTFGSGTRLTVV.

CDR3 in amino acids: CASSTQGISPEAFF. The CDR3 DNA follows: TGTGCCAGTAGTACACAGGGGATCAGCCCTGAAGCTTTCTTT. The chain uses TRBV19 and TRBJ1-1; 7 bases are shared with TRBD1. The V gene end was trimmed by 4 bases and the J gene end by 6 bases; junction bases not matched to a gene: 8. CDR3 size: 14 residues. The V gene's germline CDR1 is LNHDA and CDR2 SQIVND (reference sequence).

The chain links TRBV2 to TRBJ2-1, with D perhaps TRBD1 (5 bases). The CDR3 spans 13 residues. Deletions cut 4 bases from V and 4 bases from J, with 8 bases between. Germline V gene lookup returns CDR1 SNHLY and CDR2 FYNNEI. CDR3 bases: TGTGCCAGCAGTGGAGACAGTTACAATGAGCAGTTCTTC. Protein sequence: CASSGDSYNEQFF. The variable domain in full, with the rest retrieved from reference TRBV2 and TRBJ2-1, is EPEVTQTPSHQVTQMGQEVILRCVPISNHLYFYWYRQILGQKVEFLVSFYNNEISEKSEIFDDQFSVERPDGSNFTLKIRSTKLEDSAMYFCASSGDSYNEQFFGPGTRLTVL.

The chain employs TRBV6-6 and TRBJ2-2; D possibly corresponds to TRBD1 (5 bases). This CDR3 contains 14 residues. V was cut by 7 bases and J by 2 bases, with 11 bases left in between. Germline V gives CDR1 MNHNY, CDR2 SVGAGI (reference sequence). This chain's CDR3 is CASTQGINTGELFF. In DNA, the CDR3 is TGTGCCAGCACCCAGGGTATCAACACCGGGGAGCTGTTTTTT.

J is TRBJ1-1 and V is TRBV19; TRBD1 agrees at 8 bases. Germline-derived CDR1 and CDR2 are LNHDA and SQIVND (reference sequence). The CDR3 is 14 residues long. The V gene end was trimmed by 9 bases and the J gene end by 5 bases; junction bases not matched to a gene: 11. The CDR3 sequence is CARIFQGAPTEAFF. As DNA, the CDR3 is TGTGCCAGAATATTTCAGGGGGCGCCTACTGAAGCTTTCTTT.

This chain connects TRBV5-1 to TRBJ2-3; D is undetermined. The CDR3 has 12 amino acids. The germline CDR1 and CDR2 sequences are SGHRS and YFSETQ. The ends were cut back, 0 bases at V and 4 bases at J, with 3 bases in the middle. DNA of the CDR3: TGCGCCAGCAGCTTGGAGGCAGATACGCAGTATTTT. Its protein is CASSLEADTQYF.

This clone was counted once. V gene TRBV7-9 combines with J gene TRBJ2-2; 9 bases fit TRBD2. The germline gives CDR1 SEHNR, CDR2 FQNEAQ (reference sequence). The CDR3 has 14 residues. Trimming removed 8 bases from V and 4 bases from J; junction bases left unmatched: 5. Written as DNA, the CDR3 is TGTGCCAGCGGGGAGACTAGCGGCACCGGGGAGCTGTTTTTT. Amino acid sequence: CASGETSGTGELFF.

The genes are TRBV18 and TRBJ2-3; D is possibly TRBD2 (6 bases). The CDR3 length is 16 residues. The V end was cut by 5 bases, the J end by 6 bases, with 21 bases between. Germline-derived CDR1 and CDR2 are KGHSH and LQKENI. In DNA form, the CDR3 reads TGTGCCAGCTCAGGGTTTAGCGGCCGAACTGGGGATACGCAGTATTTT. Encoded protein: CASSGFSGRTGDTQYF.

This chain uses TRBV5-8 with TRBJ2-5; 8 nucleotides align to TRBD1. The CDR3 consists of 14 residues. Germline CDR1 and CDR2: SGHTS and YDEGEE. The trim removed 4 bases at V and 3 bases at J, leaving 5 bases unmatched. CDR3 loop: CASSVPGQEETQYF. CDR3 bases: TGTGCCAGCAGCGTACCGGGACAGGAAGAGACCCAGTACTTC. The full variable domain, rest sourced from reference TRBV5-8 and TRBJ2-5, is EAGVTQSPTHLIKTRGQQATLRCSPISGHTSVYWYQQALGLGLQFLLWYDEGEERNRGNFPPRFSGRQFPNYSSELNVNALELEDSALYLCASSVPGQEETQYFGPGTRLLVL.

This clone was detected only once. The chain employs TRBV9 and TRBJ2-1, with no clear D. Germline V gene sequence: CDR1 SGDLS, CDR2 YYNGEE. Trimming stripped 2 bases from V and 9 bases from J, with 12 bases between. This CDR3 contains 13 residues. As DNA, the CDR3 is TGTGCCAGCAGCGTGTTCGAGAGAGCTGAGCAGTTCTTC. Protein sequence: CASSVFERAEQFF.

This chain joins TRBV18 and TRBJ1-2; 8 bases are shared with TRBD1. V dropped 4 bases and J dropped 5; count of bases not matched to a gene: 9. Germline V gene lookup returns CDR1 KGHSH and CDR2 LQKENI. The CDR3 runs 15 residues. CDR3 region: CASSRMTGEEYGYTF. The CDR3 DNA is TGTGCCAGCTCACGAATGACAGGGGAAGAGTATGGCTACACCTTC.

The genes are TRBV10-1 and TRBJ2-7, with 8 bases identical to TRBD2. The germline V gene has CDR1 WNHNN and CDR2 SYGVQD (reference sequence). CDR3 length: 13 amino acids. V shed 9 bases, J shed 4 bases, and the junction held 8 bases outside the gene matches. The CDR3 loop is CASELAECYEQYF. The CDR3 DNA reads TGCGCCAGTGAACTAGCGGAGTGTTACGAGCAGTACTTC.

The chain recombines TRBV11-2 with TRBJ2-1; 8 bases are a match to TRBD2. V gave up 4 bases and J gave up 0 bases; unmatched junction bases: 8. Germline V gene data show CDR1 as SGHAT and CDR2 as FQNNGV. This CDR3 has 17 residues. CDR3 amino acids: CASSSQRGSSSYNEQFF. The CDR3 DNA is TGTGCCAGCAGCTCCCAGCGGGGGAGTAGCTCCTACAATGAGCAGTTCTTC. The full variable domain, its missing parts supplied by reference TRBV11-2 and TRBJ2-1, is EAGVAQSPRYKIIEKRQSVAFWCNPISGHATLYWYQQILGQGPKLLIQFQNNGVVDDSQLPKDRFSAERLKGVDSTLKIQPAKLEDSAVYLCASSSQRGSSSYNEQFFGPGTRLTVL.

This chain uses TRBV11-1 with TRBJ2-7, with D unresolved. This CDR3 comprises 15 residues. The V and J ends lost 3 bases and 3 bases respectively, with 15 bases between them. The germline V gene encodes CDR1 SGHAT and CDR2 FQDESV (reference sequence). The CDR3 region has the DNA TGTGCCAGCAGCTTTAGTTGGGAAACTCTCTACGAGCAGTACTTC. Protein: CASSFSWETLYEQYF. The full variable domain, with the rest looked up from reference TRBV11-1 and TRBJ2-7, is EAEVAQSPRYKITEKSQAVAFWCDPISGHATLYWYRQILGQGPELLVQFQDESVVDDSQLPKDRFSAERLKGVDSTLKIQPAELGDSAMYLCASSFSWETLYEQYFGPGTRLTVT.